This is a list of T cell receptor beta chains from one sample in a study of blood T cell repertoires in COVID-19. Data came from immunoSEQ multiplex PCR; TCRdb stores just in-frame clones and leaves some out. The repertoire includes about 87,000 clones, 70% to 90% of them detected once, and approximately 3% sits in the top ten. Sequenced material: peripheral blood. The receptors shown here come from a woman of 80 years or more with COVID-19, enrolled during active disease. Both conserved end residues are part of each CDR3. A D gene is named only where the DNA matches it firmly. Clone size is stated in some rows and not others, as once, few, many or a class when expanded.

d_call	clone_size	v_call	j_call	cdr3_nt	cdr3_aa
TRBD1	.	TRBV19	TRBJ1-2	TGTGCCAGTGGCCCCCCCGGGACAGGGGCAAACTATGGCTACACCTTC	CASGPPGTGANYGYTF
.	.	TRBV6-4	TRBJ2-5	TGTGCCAGCAGTGACTCGATGGGGGGACCCCAAGAGACCCAGTACTTC	CASSDSMGGPQETQYF
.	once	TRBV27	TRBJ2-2	TGTGCCAGCAGTTTATCCAGGGTGAACACCGGGGAGCTGTTTTTT	CASSLSRVNTGELFF
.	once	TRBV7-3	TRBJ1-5	TGTGCCAGCAGCCCAGGGCCCGGAGGGCAGCCCCAGCATTTT	CASSPGPGGQPQHF
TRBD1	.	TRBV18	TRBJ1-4	TGTGCCAGCTCACCATTCGCCGGGACAGGGGTGGAAAAACTGTTTTTT	CASSPFAGTGVEKLFF
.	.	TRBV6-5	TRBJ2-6	TGTGCCAGCAACCCCGTCCCAGGAGGCAACGTCCTGACTTTC	CASNPVPGGNVLTF
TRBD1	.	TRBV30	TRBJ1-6	TGTGCCTGGAGTTGGGATGGACAGGGGGTCTCACCCCTCCACTTT	CAWSWDGQGVSPLHF
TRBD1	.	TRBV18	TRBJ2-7	TGTGCCAGCTCACCCCGAGGGACAGCGGCCGGCTACGAGCAGTACTTC	CASSPRGTAAGYEQYF
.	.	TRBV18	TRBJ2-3	TGTGCCAGCTCACCGTACCCCGGGGAAGATACGCAGTATTTT	CASSPYPGEDTQYF
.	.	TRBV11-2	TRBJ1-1	TGTGCCAGCAACCAGGTTGGGAACACTGAAGCTTTCTTT	CASNQVGNTEAFF
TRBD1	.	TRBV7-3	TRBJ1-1	TGTGCCAGCAGCTTACGACCGCAAGGGGGCAACACTGAAGCTTTCTTT	CASSLRPQGGNTEAFF
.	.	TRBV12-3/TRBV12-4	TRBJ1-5	TGTGCCAGCAGTTTCAGTGATGAACAGCCCCAGCATTTT	CASSFSDEQPQHF
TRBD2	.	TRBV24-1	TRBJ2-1	TGTGCCACCAGTGAAAAAGGCAGCGGGGGTCTAAATGAGCAGTTCTTC	CATSEKGSGGLNEQFF
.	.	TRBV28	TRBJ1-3	TGTGCCAGCAGTAGAACTCCAGGGTTCTCTGGAAACACCATATATTTT	CASSRTPGFSGNTIYF
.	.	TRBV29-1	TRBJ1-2	TGCAGCGTTGAAGGGCCGCAGGGCCTGACTAACTATGGCTACACCTTC	CSVEGPQGLTNYGYTF
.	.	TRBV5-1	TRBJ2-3	TGCGCCAGCAGCGCTGGACAGTCTTATACGCAGTATTTT	CASSAGQSYTQYF
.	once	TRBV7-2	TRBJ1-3	TGTGCCAGCAGCTTCGGGAGCTCTGGAAACACCATATATTTT	CASSFGSSGNTIYF
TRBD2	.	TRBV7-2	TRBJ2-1	TGTGCCAGCAGCTCGGGACTACGTAGGGATGAGCAGTTCTTC	CASSSGLRRDEQFF
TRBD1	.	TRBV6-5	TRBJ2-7	TGTGCCAGCAGTCTTGGACAGGGGGCATGGTACGAGCAGTACTTC	CASSLGQGAWYEQYF
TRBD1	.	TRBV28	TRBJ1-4	TGTGCCAGCAGTTTCCGGACAGGGAGGAGGGAAAAACTGTTTTTT	CASSFRTGRREKLFF
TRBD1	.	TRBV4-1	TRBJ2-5	TGCGCCAGCAGGCAGGGTTTAGACAGGGGGCAAGAGACCCAGTACTTC	CASRQGLDRGQETQYF
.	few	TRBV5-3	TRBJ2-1	TGTGCCAGAAGCTCTATACCTATTAGGACACGAAACTCCTACAATGAGCAGTTCTTC	CARSSIPIRTRNSYNEQFF
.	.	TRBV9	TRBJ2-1	TGTGCCAGCAGCGCCACAGGGTCCTACAATGAGCAGTTCTTC	CASSATGSYNEQFF
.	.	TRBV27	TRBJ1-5	TGTGCCAGCAGCCTCGGCGGGAATAGCAATCAGCCCCAGCATTTT	CASSLGGNSNQPQHF
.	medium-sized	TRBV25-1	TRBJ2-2	TGTGCCAGCAGCCAGGCGAACACCGGGGAGCTGTTTTTT	CASSQANTGELFF
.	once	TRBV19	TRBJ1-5	TGTGCCAGTAGTATACGGGTAAACCAGCCCCAGCATTTT	CASSIRVNQPQHF
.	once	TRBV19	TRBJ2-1	TGTGCCAGTACGTCTAGCGCCTACAATGAGCAGTTCTTC	CASTSSAYNEQFF
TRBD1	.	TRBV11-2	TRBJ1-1	TGTGCCAGCAGCTGGGACAGAACCAACACTGAAGCTTTCTTT	CASSWDRTNTEAFF
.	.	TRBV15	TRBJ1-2	TGTGCCACCAGCAGAGATGCGGGGGTCCGTAACTATGGCTACACCTTC	CATSRDAGVRNYGYTF
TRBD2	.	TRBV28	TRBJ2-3	TGTGCCAGCACTTTCCGGACTAGCGGCACAGATACGCAGTATTTT	CASTFRTSGTDTQYF
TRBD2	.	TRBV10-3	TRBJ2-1	TGTGCCATCCGTCCCGGACTACTAGCGGGAGTCTCCAATGAGCAGTTCTTC	CAIRPGLLAGVSNEQFF
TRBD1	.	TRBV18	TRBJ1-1	TGTGCCAGCTCCGACCGGGACAGGGTATTTGCCACTGAAGCTTTCTTT	CASSDRDRVFATEAFF
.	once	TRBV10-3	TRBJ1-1	TGTGCCATCAGTGCTCAACAAGGACAGATCTTGAACACTGAAGCTTTCTTT	CAISAQQGQILNTEAFF
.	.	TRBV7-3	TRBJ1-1	TGTGCCAGCAGCCTCCTTGGGGGGGCGAACACTGAAGCTTTCTTT	CASSLLGGANTEAFF
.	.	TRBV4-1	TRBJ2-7	TGCGCCAGCAGCCAAGATCTAAGGGGCGGTGGCGAGCAGTACTTC	CASSQDLRGGGEQYF
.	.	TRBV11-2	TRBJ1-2	TGTGCCAGCAGCCAGTACGTCAGGTCCCGTACTAACTATGGCTACACCTTC	CASSQYVRSRTNYGYTF
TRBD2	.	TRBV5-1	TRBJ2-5	TGCGCCAGCAGCTTGGCCCGGACTAGCGGGAGAGGGCAAGAGACCCAGTACTTC	CASSLARTSGRGQETQYF
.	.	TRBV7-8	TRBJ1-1	TGTGCCAGCAGCTTTTCGACATCTGAAGCTTTCTTT	CASSFSTSEAFF
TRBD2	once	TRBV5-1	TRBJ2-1	TGCGCCAGCAGCTTGGGACTAGCAGAATACAATGAGCAGTTCTTC	CASSLGLAEYNEQFF
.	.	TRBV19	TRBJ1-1	TGTGCCAGTAGTCCCGATCGGCCGGGGGGTTGGGACACTGAAGCTTTCTTT	CASSPDRPGGWDTEAFF
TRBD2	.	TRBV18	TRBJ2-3	TGTGCCAGCTTCACCACAAGGTCGGGAGGGCCTAGCACAGATACGCAGTATTTT	CASFTTRSGGPSTDTQYF
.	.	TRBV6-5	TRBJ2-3	TGTGCCAGCAGAATAGAAAGCACAGATACGCAGTATTTT	CASRIESTDTQYF
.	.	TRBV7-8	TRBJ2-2	TGTGCCAGCACCCCGATTCCGGGGACCGGGGAGCTGTTTTTT	CASTPIPGTGELFF
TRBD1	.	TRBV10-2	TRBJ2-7	TGCGCCAGCACCCGCGGGACAGGGGCTAACGAGCAGTACTTC	CASTRGTGANEQYF
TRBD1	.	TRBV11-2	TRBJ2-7	TGTGCCAGCAGCGTAGACAGGGGGGAAGCTTACGAGCAGTACTTC	CASSVDRGEAYEQYF
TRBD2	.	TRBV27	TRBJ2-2	TGTGCCAGCAGGCTAGCGGGGGGGCCTTCCGGGGAGCTGTTTTTT	CASRLAGGPSGELFF